Listed below are T cell receptor beta chains from one sample, sequenced in a study of T cell responses to AZD1222 COVID-19 vaccine. Clones were sequenced by immunoSEQ multiplex PCR, and TCRdb holds only the in-frame ones, with some missing. This table holds roughly 100,000 clones, 85% to 90% found once. The specimen was peripheral blood, collected on day 0 of AZD1222 vaccination. These receptors were collected from an adult in good health. Both conserved end residues are trimmed from each CDR3.

j_call v_call cdr3_aa
TRBJ2-1 TRBV6-4 ASSDTSYNEQF
TRBJ2-5 TRBV30 AWSRGLAGQETQY
TRBJ2-7 TRBV27 ASCLSEISYELY
TRBJ2-2 TRBV4-2 ASSQGFQGAGELF
TRBJ1-6 TRBV5-6 ASSFGTDYNSPLH
TRBJ1-2 TRBV25-1 ASSWGNYGYT
TRBJ1-1 TRBV4-2 ASSIQGGAEAF
TRBJ2-4 TRBV11-2 ASSSGQGAYIQY
TRBJ2-3 TRBV7-9 ASSLSSGSEDTQY
TRBJ2-2 TRBV25-1 ASSDLSSVTGELF
TRBJ2-1 TRBV7-9 ASSLVGDYNEQF
TRBJ1-4 TRBV5-1 ASSKDLAEKLF
TRBJ1-2 TRBV30 AWSVAGLGNYGYT
TRBJ1-2 TRBV15 ATSRDLSPFGYT
TRBJ1-2 TRBV10-1 ASNDSSVLGYT
TRBJ1-2 TRBV5-8 ASSPTGTVTNYGYT
TRBJ2-1 TRBV10-1 ASSEYGQYNEQF
TRBJ1-5 TRBV7-2 ASRKRGTNQPQH
TRBJ2-3 TRBV7-9 ASSAGQLTDTQY
TRBJ1-1 TRBV6-5 ASSWTGGYNTEAF
TRBJ2-3 TRBV18 ASSPGTGGDGTQY
TRBJ2-1 TRBV5-1 ASSLELAASYNEQF
TRBJ2-1 TRBV10-2 ASRDIAYNEQF
TRBJ2-3 TRBV7-9 ASSWGLGADTQY
TRBJ2-7 TRBV11-2 ASSFATYEQY
TRBJ2-6 TRBV2 ASSEARGTNVLT
TRBJ2-1 TRBV19 ASSMTRGNEQF
TRBJ2-7 TRBV28 ASSTQTASYEQY
TRBJ2-2 TRBV5-3 ARSRARELF
TRBJ1-6 TRBV13 ASSRTDYNSPLH
TRBJ2-7 TRBV27 ASSLLPGTSGYEQY
TRBJ1-2 TRBV30 AWSVRVQGGGYT
TRBJ2-7 TRBV5-1 ASSRLAGGDGEQY
TRBJ2-7 TRBV25-1 ASSLPGSSYEQY
TRBJ1-4 TRBV18 ASSPPVGAFEKLF
TRBJ1-4 TRBV27 ATRYGTATNEKLF
TRBJ2-7 TRBV28 ASSLFLSSGSEQY
TRBJ1-1 TRBV28 ASRRTGVTYTEAF
TRBJ1-2 TRBV12-3/TRBV12-4 ASSLGQTYGYT
TRBJ1-1 TRBV27 ASSLSRSTGGWNTEAF
TRBJ1-3 TRBV30 AWSDIGQGARVGNTIY
TRBJ2-1 TRBV29-1 SVAVRTSDNEQF
TRBJ1-5 TRBV10-3 AISESGQPHRPQH
TRBJ2-3 TRBV3-1/TRBV3-2 ASSQDRPGGPRDTQY
TRBJ2-7 TRBV6-2/TRBV6-3 ASSQAGSGSLYYEQY
TRBJ2-7 TRBV5-6 ASSGTGGYEQY
TRBJ1-1 TRBV6-5 ASSKDSLTEAF
TRBJ2-2 TRBV5-1 ASSLGVTSGRNTGELF
TRBJ1-4 TRBV30 AWSRGEKLF
TRBJ1-6 TRBV5-1 ASSRAGQRPASPLH
TRBJ2-3 TRBV28 ASSYGGTATDTQY
TRBJ2-2 TRBV28 ASSFMGNTGELF